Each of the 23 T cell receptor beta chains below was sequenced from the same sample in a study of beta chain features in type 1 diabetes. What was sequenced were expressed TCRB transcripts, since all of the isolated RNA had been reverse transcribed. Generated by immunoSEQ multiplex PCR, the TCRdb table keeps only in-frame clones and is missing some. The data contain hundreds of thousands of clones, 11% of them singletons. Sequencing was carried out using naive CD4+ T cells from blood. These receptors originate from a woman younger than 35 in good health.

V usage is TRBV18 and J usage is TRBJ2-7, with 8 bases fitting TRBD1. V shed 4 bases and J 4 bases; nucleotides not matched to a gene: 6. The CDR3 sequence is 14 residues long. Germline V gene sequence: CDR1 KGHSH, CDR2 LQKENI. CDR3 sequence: CASSQLDRAYEQYF. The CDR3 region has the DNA TGTGCCAGCTCACAACTGGACAGGGCATACGAGCAGTACTTC.

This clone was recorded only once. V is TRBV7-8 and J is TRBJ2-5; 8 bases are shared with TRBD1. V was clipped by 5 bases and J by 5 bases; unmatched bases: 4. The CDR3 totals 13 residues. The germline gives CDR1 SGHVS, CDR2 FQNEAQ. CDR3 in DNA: TGTGCCAGCAGCCCCAGGGGGCGCGAGACCCAGTACTTC. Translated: CASSPRGRETQYF.

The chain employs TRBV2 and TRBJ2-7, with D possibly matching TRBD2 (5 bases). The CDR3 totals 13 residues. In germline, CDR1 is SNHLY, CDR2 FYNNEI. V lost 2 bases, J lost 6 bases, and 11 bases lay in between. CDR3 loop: CASSEPGSGEQYF. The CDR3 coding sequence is TGTGCCAGCAGTGAACCGGGATCCGGCGAGCAGTACTTC.

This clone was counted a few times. CDR3 sequence (DNA): TGTGCCAGCAGCTTACCTGGGACAGGGTTTAACTATGGCTACACCTTC. Amino acid sequence: CASSLPGTGFNYGYTF. The rearrangement uses TRBV7-2 and TRBJ1-2; 9 nucleotides agree with TRBD1. The CDR3 contains 16 residues. Per germline, CDR1 SGHTA and CDR2 FQGNSA. Germline trimming cut 2 bases from V and 1 base from J; bases unmatched to any gene: 5.

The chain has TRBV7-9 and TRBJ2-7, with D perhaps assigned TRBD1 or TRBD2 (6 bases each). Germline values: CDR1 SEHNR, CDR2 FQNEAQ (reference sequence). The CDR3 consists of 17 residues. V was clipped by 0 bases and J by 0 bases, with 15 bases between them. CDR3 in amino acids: CASSLARQATSSYEQYF. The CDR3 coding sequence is TGTGCCAGCAGCTTAGCCCGACAGGCGACTAGCTCCTACGAGCAGTACTTC. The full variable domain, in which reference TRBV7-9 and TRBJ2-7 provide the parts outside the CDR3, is DTGVSQNPRHKITKRGQNVTFRCDPISEHNRLYWYRQTLGQGPEFLTYFQNEAQLEKSRLLSDRFSAERPKGSFSTLEIQRTEQGDSAMYLCASSLARQATSSYEQYFGPGTRLTVT.

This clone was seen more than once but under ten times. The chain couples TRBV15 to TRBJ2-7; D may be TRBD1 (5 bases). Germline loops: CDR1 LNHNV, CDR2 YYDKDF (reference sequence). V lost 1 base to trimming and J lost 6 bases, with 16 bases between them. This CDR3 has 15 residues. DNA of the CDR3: TGTGCCACCAGCAGAGTCACAGGCCCGTCCGGCGAGCAGTACTTC. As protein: CATSRVTGPSGEQYF.

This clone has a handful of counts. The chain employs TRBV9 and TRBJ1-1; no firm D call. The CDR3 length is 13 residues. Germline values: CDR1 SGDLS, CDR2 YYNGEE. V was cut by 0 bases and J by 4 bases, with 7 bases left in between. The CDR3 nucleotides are TGTGCCAGCAGCGTAGTAACGACCACTGAAGCTTTCTTT. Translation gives CASSVVTTTEAFF.

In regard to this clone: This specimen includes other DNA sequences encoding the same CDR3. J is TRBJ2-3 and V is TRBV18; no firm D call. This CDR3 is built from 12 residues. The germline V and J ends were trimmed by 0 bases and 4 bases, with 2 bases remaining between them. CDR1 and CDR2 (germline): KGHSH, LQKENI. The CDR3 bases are TGTGCCAGCTCACCACCGTCAGATACGCAGTATTTT. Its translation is CASSPPSDTQYF.

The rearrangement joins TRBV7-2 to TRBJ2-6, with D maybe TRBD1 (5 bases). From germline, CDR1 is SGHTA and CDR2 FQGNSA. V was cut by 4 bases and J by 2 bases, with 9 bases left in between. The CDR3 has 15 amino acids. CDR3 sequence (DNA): TGTGCCAGCAGCTCAGGGTTCACTGGGGCCAACGTCCTGACTTTC. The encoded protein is CASSSGFTGANVLTF. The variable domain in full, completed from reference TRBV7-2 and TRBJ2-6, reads GAGVSQSPSNKVTEKGKDVELRCDPISGHTALYWYRQSLGQGLEFLIYFQGNSAPDKSGLPSDRFSAERTGGSVSTLTIQRTQQEDSAVYLCASSSGFTGANVLTFGAGSRLTVL.

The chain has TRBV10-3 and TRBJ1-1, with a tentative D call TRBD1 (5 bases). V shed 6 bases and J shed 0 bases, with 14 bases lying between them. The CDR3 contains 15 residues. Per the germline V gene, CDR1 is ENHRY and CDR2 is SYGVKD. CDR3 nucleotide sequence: TGTGCCATCAGGCGGCAGGGCGGCATGAACACTGAAGCTTTCTTT. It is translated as CAIRRQGGMNTEAFF.

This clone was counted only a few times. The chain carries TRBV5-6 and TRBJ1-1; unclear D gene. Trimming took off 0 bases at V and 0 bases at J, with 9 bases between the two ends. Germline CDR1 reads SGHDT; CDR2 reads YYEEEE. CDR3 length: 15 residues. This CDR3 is CASSLEPNLNTEAFF. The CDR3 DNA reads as TGTGCCAGCAGCTTGGAACCCAACCTGAACACTGAAGCTTTCTTT.

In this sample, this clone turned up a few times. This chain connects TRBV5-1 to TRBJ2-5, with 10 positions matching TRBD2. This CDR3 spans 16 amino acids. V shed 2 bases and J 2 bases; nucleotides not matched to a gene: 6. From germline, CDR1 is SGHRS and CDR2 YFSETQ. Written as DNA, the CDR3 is TGCGCCAGCAGCTTACGACTAGCGGGTAGACAAGAGACCCAGTACTTC. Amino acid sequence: CASSLRLAGRQETQYF.

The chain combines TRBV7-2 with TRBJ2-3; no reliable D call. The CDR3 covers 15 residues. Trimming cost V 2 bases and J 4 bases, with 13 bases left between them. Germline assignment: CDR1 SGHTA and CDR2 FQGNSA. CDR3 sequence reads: CASSLMVGKADTQYF. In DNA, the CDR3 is TGTGCCAGCAGCTTAATGGTGGGGAAAGCAGATACGCAGTATTTT.

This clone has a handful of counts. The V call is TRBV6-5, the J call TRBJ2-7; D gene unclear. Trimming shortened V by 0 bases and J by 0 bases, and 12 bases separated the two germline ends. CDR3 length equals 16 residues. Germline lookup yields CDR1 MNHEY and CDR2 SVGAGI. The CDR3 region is CASSYSIPGSSYEQYF. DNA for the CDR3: TGTGCCAGCAGTTACTCGATTCCAGGATCCTCCTACGAGCAGTACTTC.

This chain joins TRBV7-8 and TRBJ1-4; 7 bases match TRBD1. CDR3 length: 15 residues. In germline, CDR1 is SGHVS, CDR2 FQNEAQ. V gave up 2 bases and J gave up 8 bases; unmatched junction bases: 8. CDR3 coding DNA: TGTGCCAGCAGCTTATCTCGGGACAGACCCGAAAAACTGTTTTTT. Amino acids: CASSLSRDRPEKLFF.

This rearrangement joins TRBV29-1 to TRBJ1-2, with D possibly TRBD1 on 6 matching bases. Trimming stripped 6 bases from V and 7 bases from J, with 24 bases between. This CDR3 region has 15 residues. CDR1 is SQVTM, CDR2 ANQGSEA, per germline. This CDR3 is CSVGLQGWLVGGYTF. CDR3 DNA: TGCAGCGTCGGTTTACAGGGATGGTTAGTAGGTGGCTACACCTTC.

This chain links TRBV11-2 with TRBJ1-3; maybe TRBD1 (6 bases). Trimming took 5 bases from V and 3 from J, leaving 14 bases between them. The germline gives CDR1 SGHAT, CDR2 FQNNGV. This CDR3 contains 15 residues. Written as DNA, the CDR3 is TGTGCCAGCAGCCCCTTTAGGGGGGTTGGAAACACCATATATTTT. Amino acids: CASSPFRGVGNTIYF.

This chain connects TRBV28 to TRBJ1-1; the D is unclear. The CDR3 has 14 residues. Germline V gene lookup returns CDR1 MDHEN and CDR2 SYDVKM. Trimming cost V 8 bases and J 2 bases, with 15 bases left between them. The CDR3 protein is CASAKYSGNTEAFF. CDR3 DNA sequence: TGTGCCAGCGCCAAATACTCAGGTAACACTGAAGCTTTCTTT.

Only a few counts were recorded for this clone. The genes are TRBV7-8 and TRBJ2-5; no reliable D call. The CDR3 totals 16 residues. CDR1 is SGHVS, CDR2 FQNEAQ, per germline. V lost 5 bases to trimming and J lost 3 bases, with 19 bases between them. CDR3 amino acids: CASSVGRSGLKETQYF. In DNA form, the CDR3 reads TGTGCCAGCAGCGTCGGTCGGTCGGGTCTCAAAGAGACCCAGTACTTC.

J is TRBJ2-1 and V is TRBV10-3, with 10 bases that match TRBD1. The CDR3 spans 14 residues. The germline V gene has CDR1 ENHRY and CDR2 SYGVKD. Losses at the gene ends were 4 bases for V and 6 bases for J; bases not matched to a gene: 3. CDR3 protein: CAISGRDRGNEQFF. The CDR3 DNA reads TGTGCCATCAGTGGTCGGGACAGGGGCAATGAGCAGTTCTTC.

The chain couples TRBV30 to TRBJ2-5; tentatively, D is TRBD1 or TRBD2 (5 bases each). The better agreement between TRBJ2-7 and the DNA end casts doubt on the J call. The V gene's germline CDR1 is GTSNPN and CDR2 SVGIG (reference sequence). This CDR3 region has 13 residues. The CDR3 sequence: CAWSGGTGREQYF. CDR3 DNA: TGTGCCTGGAGTGGTGGGACGGGGCGCGAGCAGTACTTC.

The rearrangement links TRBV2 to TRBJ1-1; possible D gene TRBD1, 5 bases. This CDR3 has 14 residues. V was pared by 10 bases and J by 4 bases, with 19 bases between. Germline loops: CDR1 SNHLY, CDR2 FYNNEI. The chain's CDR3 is CATTGVGRGTEAFF. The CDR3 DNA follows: TGTGCCACCACCGGGGTCGGGAGGGGCACTGAAGCTTTCTTT.

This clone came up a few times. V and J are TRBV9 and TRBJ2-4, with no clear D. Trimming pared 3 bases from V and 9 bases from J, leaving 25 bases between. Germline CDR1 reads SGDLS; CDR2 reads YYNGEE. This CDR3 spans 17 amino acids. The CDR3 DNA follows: TGTGCCAGCAGCGCCGCGGAGTCAGGCGGTCGAAGCGTCATTCAGTACTTC. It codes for CASSAAESGGRSVIQYF.